This passage covers 21 T cell receptor beta chains from one sample sequenced in a study of glioma-infiltrating T cells (dated by TCRdb to the mid-2010s). Reads for this sample came from an Illumina MiSeq. TCR alpha and beta CDR3 regions were amplified with the iRepertoire nested amplicon-rescue multiplex PCR (arm-PCR) platform from RNA. The public reads were reanalyzed by TCRdb: fastp trimming at Q25, MiXCR alignment, in-frame beta chains only. Every distinct CDR3 protein forms one entry, paired with its most common genes and DNA. This sample has about 130,000 distinct CDR3 sequences in its table, and roughly 24% of those were observed once. Together, the top ten hold roughly 15% of the sample. Sample: glioma tissue, nonneoplastic brain tissue, or PBMCs (not recorded which). The receptors were gathered from a human donor with low-grade glioma or glioblastoma, undergoing nonglioma brain surgery, or in good health (not recorded which).

This clonotype was recorded many times. This chain joins TRBV25-1 and TRBJ2-5, with TRBD1 identical over 8 bases. J lost 5 bases, V lost 2 bases, and 4 bases had no gene match. Germline V gene lookup returns CDR1 MGHDK and CDR2 SYGVNS. The CDR3 loop spans 14 amino acids. The CDR3 here is CASSEQGARETQYF. The CDR3 region has the DNA TGTGCCAGCAGTGAACAGGGGGCAAGGGAGACCCAGTACTTC.

This clonotype was recorded a few times. CDR3 amino acids: CASSQDRGYTF. CDR3 sequence (DNA): TGTGCCAGCAGCCAAGATAGGGGCTACACCTTC. The rearrangement links TRBV3-1 to TRBJ1-2; D remains ambiguous. V was trimmed by 0 bases and J by 8 bases, leaving 4 bases between them. CDR1 LGHDT and CDR2 YNNKEL come from the germline V gene (reference sequence). There are 11 residues in the CDR3.

This clonotype was observed a handful of times. The chain carries TRBV28 and TRBJ2-5; 7 bases fit TRBD1. The CDR3 is made up of 15 amino acids. Looked up from germline, CDR1 is MDHEN and CDR2 is SYDVKM. V dropped 6 bases and J dropped 2; count of bases not matched to a gene: 9. The CDR3 is CASSRTGPRQETQYF. CDR3 in DNA: TGTGCCAGCAGCAGGACAGGCCCCCGACAAGAGACCCAGTACTTC.

This clonotype was recorded many times. The rearrangement uses TRBV4-3 and TRBJ2-1; perhaps TRBD1 as D (6 bases). This CDR3 region has 15 residues. Looked up from germline, CDR1 is LGHNA and CDR2 is YSLEER. V was clipped by 0 bases and J by 6 bases, with 12 bases between them. CDR3 region: CASSQDPGTLNEQFF. CDR3 coding DNA: TGCGCCAGCAGCCAAGATCCAGGGACACTCAATGAGCAGTTCTTC.

The table lists this clonotype with many counts. The rearrangement uses TRBV2 and TRBJ1-1; D is uncertain. Germline loops: CDR1 SNHLY, CDR2 FYNNEI. Trimming pared 6 bases from V and 0 bases from J, leaving 11 bases between. The CDR3 consists of 14 residues. The CDR3 nucleotides read TGTGCCAGCAGGGCTAGGGTGATGAACACTGAAGCTTTCTTT. It yields the protein CASRARVMNTEAFF.

This clonotype was seen many times. The CDR3, as DNA: TGCGCCAGCAGCCCTTCGGGGGGGACACCCTCTTACGAGCAGTACTTC. This translates into CASSPSGGTPSYEQYF. The rearrangement links TRBV4-1 to TRBJ2-7, with TRBD2 matching over 8 bases. V was clipped by 4 bases and J by 4 bases; unmatched bases: 12. This CDR3 contains 16 residues. The germline V gene encodes CDR1 MGHRA and CDR2 YSYEKL.

In its sample, this clonotype was seen many times. The chain is built from TRBV20-1 and TRBJ2-7, with 8 bases identical to TRBD2. The CDR3 extends over 14 amino acids. With 6 bases clipped from V and 3 bases from J, the junction kept 10 bases outside the gene matches. Germline CDR1 reads DFQATT; CDR2 reads SNEGSKA (reference sequence). The CDR3 DNA reads as TGCAGTGCCCGGGAGGCGGGAGGTGTCTACGAGCAGTACTTC. Amino acid sequence: CSAREAGGVYEQYF.

This clonotype was detected a few times. The germline gene is not matched at one end of the junction; a read error may be the cause. The chain is built from TRBV29-1 and TRBJ2-5; D is possibly TRBD2 (5 bases). This CDR3 is 13 amino acids long. Germline CDR1 SQVTM, CDR2 ANQGSEA. The CDR3, as DNA: TGCAGCGTAGAAGAGGTCGCGGGAGAGACCCAGTACTTC. Its translation is CSVEEVAGETQYF.

Details on this clonotype: A much larger clone is a single base away; this may be a read error. The V call is TRBV7-9, the J call TRBJ2-1, with D perhaps TRBD2 (5 bases). The CDR3 consists of 13 residues. Germline CDR1 SEHNR, CDR2 FQNEAQ (reference sequence). This CDR3 reads CVSSLGSYNEQFF. CDR3 coding DNA: TGTGTCAGCAGCTTAGGGAGTTACAATGAGCAGTTCTTC.

This clonotype has at least ten counts. This chain uses TRBV4-1 with TRBJ1-5; D remains unclear. V gave up 0 bases and J gave up 0 bases, with 12 bases separating them. Germline lookup yields CDR1 MGHRA and CDR2 YSYEKL. This CDR3 region has 17 residues. DNA for the CDR3: TGCGCCAGCAGCCAAGAATGGGCAGATTATAGCAATCAGCCCCAGCATTTT. Its translation: CASSQEWADYSNQPQHF.

This clonotype was seen a handful of times. The chain couples TRBV4-3 to TRBJ1-5; TRBD1 is a possible D gene (5 bases). Trimming took 1 base from V and 7 from J, leaving 14 bases between them. Germline V CDR1 and CDR2: LGHNA, YSLEER. The CDR3 length is 15 residues. The CDR3 here is CASSQGRQGGQPQHF. In DNA, the CDR3 is TGCGCCAGCAGCCAAGGCCGGCAGGGTGGGCAGCCCCAGCATTTT.

The chain links TRBV5-6 to TRBJ2-1; 12 positions agree with TRBD1. J gave up 9 bases and V 2 bases, and 12 bases lay outside the gene matches. The germline V gene encodes CDR1 SGHDT and CDR2 YYEEEE. The CDR3 length is 17 residues. The CDR3 DNA is TGTGCCAGCAGCTTCCCAACCGGGACAGGGGGCTCGGGTGAGCAGTTCTTC. Protein product: CASSFPTGTGGSGEQFF.

CDR3 amino acids: CASSPGQRYEQYF. The CDR3 bases are TGTGCCAGTAGTCCAGGACAGAGGTACGAGCAGTACTTC. The genes are TRBV19 and TRBJ2-7; maybe TRBD1 (6 bases). There are 13 residues in the CDR3. The germline gives CDR1 LNHDA, CDR2 SQIVND (reference sequence). Trimming removed 5 bases at V and 4 bases at J, with 12 bases between.

This clonotype was seen ten or more times. This sequence joins TRBV27 and TRBJ2-7; 12 nucleotides agree with TRBD2. Trimming removed 4 bases from V and 6 bases from J; junction bases left unmatched: 7. CDR3 length: 15 amino acids. Germline V lookup: CDR1 MNHEY, CDR2 SMNVEV (reference sequence). CDR3 coding DNA: TGTGCCAGCAGTTCCCTAGCGGGAGGGCCAAGCGAGCAGTACTTC. This sequence encodes CASSSLAGGPSEQYF.

This clonotype showed up many times. The CDR3 nucleotides are TGTGCCAGCAGCTTAAATTTGAAAGACAATGAGCAGTTCTTC. Encoded protein: CASSLNLKDNEQFF. V gene TRBV7-2 combines with J gene TRBJ2-1, with D hard to call. V gave up 2 bases and J gave up 5 bases, with 10 bases separating them. Germline V gives CDR1 SGHTA, CDR2 FQGNSA. The CDR3 contains 14 residues. Looking up the rest from reference TRBV7-2 and TRBJ2-1 gives the full variable domain: GAGVSQSPSNKVTEKGKDVELRCDPISGHTALYWYRQSLGQGLEFLIYFQGNSAPDKSGLPSDRFSAERTGGSVSTLTIQRTQQEDSAVYLCASSLNLKDNEQFFGPGTRLTVL.

This clonotype was seen ten or more times. V gene TRBV6-1 combines with J gene TRBJ2-1; tentative D call: TRBD1 (6 bases). The CDR3 runs 12 residues. Germline CDR1 MNHNS, CDR2 SASEGT. V was shortened by 5 bases and J by 4 bases, with 6 bases between the two germline ends. This CDR3 reads CASSQGYNEQFF. The CDR3 DNA reads as TGTGCCAGCAGTCAGGGGTACAATGAGCAGTTCTTC.

The V and J genes are TRBV10-3 and TRBJ2-3; D is unresolved. Trimming pared 4 bases from V and 3 bases from J, leaving 8 bases between. The CDR3 extends over 13 amino acids. Germline V gives CDR1 ENHRY, CDR2 SYGVKD. The CDR3, as DNA: TGTGCCATCAGTGGGGCGCGGACAGATACGCAGTATTTT. Amino acid sequence: CAISGARTDTQYF.

At least ten counts were recorded for this clonotype. The chain couples TRBV2 to TRBJ1-5; TRBD1 agrees at 7 bases. With 6 bases clipped from V and 6 bases from J, the junction kept 5 bases outside the gene matches. The CDR3 sequence is 13 residues long. Germline V gives CDR1 SNHLY, CDR2 FYNNEI. This chain's CDR3 is CASRDRVGQPQHF. The DNA of the CDR3 is TGTGCCAGCAGAGACAGGGTGGGTCAGCCCCAGCATTTT.

This clonotype has ten or more counts. The J gene is TRBJ1-5, the V gene TRBV7-2; D unclear. Germline lookup yields CDR1 SGHTA and CDR2 FQGNSA. Trimming left V 1 base short and J 7 bases short, with 5 bases between. The CDR3 covers 12 residues. CDR3 bases: TGTGCCAGCAGCTTAGAGCGCCAGCCCCAGCATTTT. Translation gives CASSLERQPQHF.

Concerning this clonotype itself: This may come from a read error, since a much larger clone is one base off. The chain couples TRBV3-1 to TRBJ1-5, with D possibly TRBD1 on 6 matching bases. The CDR3 is 17 amino acids. In germline, CDR1 is LGHDT, CDR2 YNNKEL (reference sequence). This chain's CDR3 is CASSHRGGRGLDQPKHF. The CDR3 coding sequence is TGTGCCAGCAGTCATAGAGGGGGGAGGGGTTTGGATCAGCCCAAGCATTTT.

This clonotype came up many times. The chain recombines TRBV4-3 with TRBJ1-5; D call uncertain. Germline V gene sequence: CDR1 LGHNA, CDR2 YSLEER. The CDR3 is made up of 14 amino acids. The ends were cut back, 0 bases at V and 5 bases at J, with 8 bases in the middle. CDR3 nucleotides: TGCGCCAGCAGCCAAGAGACCTTTTATCAGCCCCAGCATTTT. Amino acids: CASSQETFYQPQHF.